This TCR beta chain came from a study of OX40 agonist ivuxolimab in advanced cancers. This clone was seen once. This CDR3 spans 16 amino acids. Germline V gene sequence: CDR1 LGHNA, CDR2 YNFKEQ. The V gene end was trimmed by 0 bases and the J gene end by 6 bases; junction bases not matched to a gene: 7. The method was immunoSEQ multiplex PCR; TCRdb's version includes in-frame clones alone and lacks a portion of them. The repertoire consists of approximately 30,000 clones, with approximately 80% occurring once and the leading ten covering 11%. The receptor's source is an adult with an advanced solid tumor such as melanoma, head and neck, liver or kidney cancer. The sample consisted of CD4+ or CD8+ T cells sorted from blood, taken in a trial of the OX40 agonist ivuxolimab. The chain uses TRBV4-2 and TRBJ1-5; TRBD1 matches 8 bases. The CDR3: CASSQDGQGSSQPQHF. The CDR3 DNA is TGTGCCAGCAGCCAAGATGGACAGGGCTCGAGTCAGCCCCAGCATTTT.